The clone carrying this TCR beta chain was observed a few times. The sample belongs to a study of T-cell reconstitution after alpha-beta-depleted transplantation in children. Unique molecular identifiers featured in how the TCRbeta library was prepared. A single record per CDR3 protein comes from TCRdb applying MiXCR to the PCR reads. The data contain over 300,000 distinct CDR3 sequences, about 9.4% of them seen just once; the ten biggest clones take up 2.4%. This CDR3 region has 15 residues. V lost 5 bases and J lost 5; bases outside the gene matches: 6. Looked up from germline, CDR1 is MDHEN and CDR2 is SYDVKM.

The sequence derives from a human donor who donated a stem cell graft to a child with acute lymphoblastic leukemia. This specimen consisted of PBMCs from the stem cell graft donor, obtained from the stem cell graft. The chain uses TRBV28 and TRBJ2-1; 10 nucleotides agree with TRBD2. The CDR3 is CASSPWTSGDNEQFF. The DNA of the CDR3 is TGTGCCAGCAGTCCCTGGACTAGCGGAGACAATGAGCAGTTCTTC.